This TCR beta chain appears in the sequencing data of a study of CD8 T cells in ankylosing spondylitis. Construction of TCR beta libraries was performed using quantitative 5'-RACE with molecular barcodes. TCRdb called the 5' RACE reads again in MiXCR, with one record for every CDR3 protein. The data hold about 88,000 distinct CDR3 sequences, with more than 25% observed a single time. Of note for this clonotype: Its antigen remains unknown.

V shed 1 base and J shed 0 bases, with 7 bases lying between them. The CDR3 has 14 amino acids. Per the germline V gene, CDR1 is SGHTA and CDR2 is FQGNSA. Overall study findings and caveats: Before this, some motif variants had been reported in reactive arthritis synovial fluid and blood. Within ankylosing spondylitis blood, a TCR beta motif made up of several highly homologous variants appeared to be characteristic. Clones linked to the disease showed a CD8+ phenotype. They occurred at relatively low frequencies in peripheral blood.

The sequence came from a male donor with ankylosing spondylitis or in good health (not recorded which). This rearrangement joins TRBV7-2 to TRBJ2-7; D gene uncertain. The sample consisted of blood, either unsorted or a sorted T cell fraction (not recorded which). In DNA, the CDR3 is TGTGCCAGCAGCTTAGAGGCAGGCTCCTACGAGCAGTACTTC. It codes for CASSLEAGSYEQYF.